The 27 T cell receptor beta chains in this list originate from one sample, sequenced in a study of shared clonotypes between healthy human individuals. Measured with immunoSEQ multiplex PCR; TCRdb has only the in-frame clones, and not every one. The sample lists some 2,500,000 clones, more than 85% occurring once. Material for sequencing was naive CD4+ T cells from PBMCs. Subset here: CD45RA+ positively selected. These receptors came from a man aged 18 to 30 in good health. Some clones in this sample may be carry-over from other donors' samples.

The chain employs TRBV5-1 and TRBJ1-1; 9 nucleotides align to TRBD1. Germline lookup yields CDR1 SGHRS and CDR2 YFSETQ. The CDR3 is 16 residues long. V lost 3 bases and J lost 0; bases outside the gene matches: 6. In nucleotides, the CDR3 is TGCGCCAGCAGCTGGACAGGGGACGCCATGAACACTGAAGCTTTCTTT. Amino acids: CASSWTGDAMNTEAFF.

As for this clone: Sequence at one end of the junction differs from germline and may be a read error. CDR3 protein: CASRGTGTQYF. CDR3 sequence (DNA): TGTGCCAGCAGGGGGACAGGTACGCAGTATTTT. The rearrangement joins TRBV6-1 to TRBJ2-3; the match to TRBD1 covers 8 bases. Per germline, CDR1 MNHNS and CDR2 SASEGT. CDR3 length: 11 amino acids.

Concerning this clone itself: Other DNA sequences in this specimen translate into the identical CDR3. CDR3 in DNA: TGTGCCAGCAGCTTAGGACAGGGTCAAGAGACCCAGTACTTC. Translated, it gives CASSLGQGQETQYF. V usage is TRBV7-9 and J usage is TRBJ2-5; 7 bases are shared with TRBD1. The germline V gene encodes CDR1 SEHNR and CDR2 FQNEAQ (reference sequence). This CDR3 has 14 amino acids. The ends lost 1 base at V and 2 bases at J; junction bases unmatched: 1.

Comments on this clone: Distinct nucleotide sequences in the sample also encode this CDR3. This rearrangement joins TRBV9 to TRBJ2-7, with D tentatively TRBD2 (6 bases). The CDR3 length is 14 residues. The V gene lost 1 base and the J gene lost 4 bases, with 12 bases spanning the gap. Germline assignment: CDR1 SGDLS and CDR2 YYNGEE. This chain's CDR3 is CASSVSGGSYEQYF. The CDR3 DNA is TGTGCCAGCAGCGTATCTGGGGGGAGTTACGAGCAGTACTTC.

The CDR3 sequence is CASSSERDFSTDTQYF. CDR3 in DNA: TGTGCCAGCAGCTCGGAACGGGACTTTTCCACAGATACGCAGTATTTT. The V and J genes are TRBV7-8 and TRBJ2-3, with D tentatively TRBD2 (6 bases). CDR3 length equals 16 residues. Germline loops: CDR1 SGHVS, CDR2 FQNEAQ. V lost 4 bases, J lost 2 bases, and 16 bases lay in between.

V gene TRBV9 combines with J gene TRBJ2-7; D may be TRBD2 (6 bases). This CDR3 has 14 residues. The ends were cut back, 4 bases at V and 6 bases at J, with 17 bases in the middle. From germline, CDR1 is SGDLS and CDR2 YYNGEE. The CDR3 sequence is CASSSMGGDLEQYF. The CDR3 coding sequence is TGTGCCAGCAGCTCAATGGGAGGAGACCTCGAGCAGTACTTC.

This sequence joins TRBV5-4 and TRBJ1-2; D call uncertain. This CDR3 comprises 16 residues. With 3 bases removed from V and 1 base from J, the gap between germline ends came to 16 bases. Per the germline V gene, CDR1 is SGHNT and CDR2 is YYREEE (reference sequence). CDR3 sequence reads: CASSSGGSVVNYGYTF. CDR3 coding DNA: TGTGCCAGCAGCTCAGGTGGTAGTGTAGTTAACTATGGCTACACCTTC.

The V call is TRBV27, the J call TRBJ2-2, with TRBD1 identical over 9 bases. Looked up from germline, CDR1 is MNHEY and CDR2 is SMNVEV (reference sequence). V lost 3 bases to trimming and J lost 4 bases; unmatched junction nucleotides: 9. CDR3 length: 17 residues. The CDR3 coding sequence is TGTGCCAGCAGTTTGATACAGGGGGCGCGGGGCACCGGGGAGCTGTTTTTT. This encodes CASSLIQGARGTGELFF.

The chain links TRBV4-2 to TRBJ2-5; 8 bases align to TRBD2. The J call is uncertain, as TRBJ2-7 better fits the DNA end. Germline-derived CDR1 and CDR2 are LGHNA and YNFKEQ. The CDR3 spans 14 residues. CDR3 nucleotides: TGTGCCAGCAGCCAACGAGCGGGAGCCTACGAGCAGTACTTC. Translation: CASSQRAGAYEQYF.

V and J are TRBV28 and TRBJ2-1; 7 bases align to TRBD2. J lost 8 bases, V lost 5 bases, and 9 bases had no gene match. This CDR3 is 14 amino acids long. Germline-derived CDR1 and CDR2 are MDHEN and SYDVKM. CDR3 sequence reads: CASSPGTTRDEQFF. Written as DNA, the CDR3 is TGTGCCAGCAGTCCGGGGACTACGCGGGATGAGCAGTTCTTC.

V gene TRBV4-2 combines with J gene TRBJ2-2; TRBD2 agrees at 8 bases. CDR1 LGHNA and CDR2 YNFKEQ come from the germline V gene. This CDR3 is built from 16 residues. The junction had 7 bases not matched to a gene; V was cut back by 0 bases and J by 7 bases. CDR3 region: CASSQDPAGVIGELFF. The CDR3 DNA follows: TGTGCCAGCAGCCAAGACCCAGCGGGAGTGATCGGGGAGCTGTTTTTT.

The genes are TRBV28 and TRBJ2-2; no reliable D call. V was pared by 6 bases and J by 6 bases, with 17 bases between. This CDR3 has 15 residues. CDR1 is MDHEN and CDR2 is SYDVKM in the germline V gene. Here the CDR3 reads CASRLGLSSAGELFF. The DNA of the CDR3 is TGTGCCAGCAGGCTCGGTTTGAGCTCGGCCGGGGAGCTGTTTTTT.

V gene TRBV11-2 combines with J gene TRBJ2-2; TRBD2 agrees at 9 bases. This CDR3 is built from 18 residues. Germline CDR1 reads SGHAT; CDR2 reads FQNNGV. Trimming removed 5 bases from V and 0 bases from J; junction bases left unmatched: 10. CDR3 nucleotide sequence: TGTGCCAGCAGCGACCCTGGGTCTAGCGGGGCGAACACCGGGGAGCTGTTTTTT. Its protein is CASSDPGSSGANTGELFF.

This chain uses TRBV21-1 with TRBJ2-7; the table's D call, TRBD2, has no DNA check behind it. TRBV21-1 is deemed a pseudogene. The CDR3 loop spans 19 amino acids. Written as DNA, the CDR3 is TGTGCCAGCAGCAGCCGCGGTCTAGCGGGCCGGAAATGTTCCTACGAGCAGTACTTC. Amino acid sequence: CASSSRGLAGRKCSYEQYF.

V gene TRBV5-6 combines with J gene TRBJ1-1, with a tentative D call TRBD1 (5 bases). This CDR3 is built from 13 residues. The germline V and J ends were trimmed by 0 bases and 5 bases, with 8 bases remaining between them. Germline V gives CDR1 SGHDT, CDR2 YYEEEE. The CDR3 reads CASSLDGGTEAFF. CDR3 nucleotides: TGTGCCAGCAGCTTGGATGGGGGAACTGAAGCTTTCTTT.

This chain joins TRBV10-1 and TRBJ2-3; 7 bases map to TRBD2. This CDR3 has 15 residues. From germline, CDR1 is WNHNN and CDR2 SYGVQD (reference sequence). The ends lost 0 bases at V and 6 bases at J; junction bases unmatched: 6. CDR3 amino acids: CASSESRGRVDTQYF. CDR3 coding DNA: TGCGCCAGCAGTGAGTCGCGCGGGAGAGTCGATACGCAGTATTTT.

This chain uses TRBV7-2 with TRBJ1-2; D gene unclear. Germline V gives CDR1 SGHTA, CDR2 FQGNSA. Trimming removed 5 bases from V and 0 bases from J, with 13 bases in between. The CDR3 loop spans 15 amino acids. Written as DNA, the CDR3 is TGTGCCAGCAGCCGATACCTTACAGCTAACTATGGCTACACCTTC. Protein: CASSRYLTANYGYTF.

With regard to this clone: The sample has other DNA sequences that encode this CDR3 too. The chain links TRBV5-1 to TRBJ1-5; D is uncertain. Germline V gene sequence: CDR1 SGHRS, CDR2 YFSETQ. This CDR3 has 15 amino acids. Trimming shortened V by 4 bases and J by 2 bases, and 13 bases separated the two germline ends. CDR3 nucleotides: TGCGCCAGCAGCCTCGGGCCTGAGGGCAATCAGCCCCAGCATTTT. Translated: CASSLGPEGNQPQHF.

This chain uses TRBV7-9 with TRBJ2-5; D might be TRBD1 (6 bases). Germline-derived CDR1 and CDR2 are SEHNR and FQNEAQ (reference sequence). Trimming removed 1 base from V and 6 bases from J, with 12 bases in between. The CDR3 has 14 amino acids. CDR3 protein: CASSLDRWGQTQYF. The CDR3 DNA reads as TGTGCCAGCAGCTTAGATCGGTGGGGGCAGACCCAGTACTTC.

This chain uses TRBV6-1 with TRBJ2-5; D uncertain. Germline lookup yields CDR1 MNHNS and CDR2 SASEGT. V shed 11 bases and J shed 9 bases, with 7 bases lying between them. The CDR3 sequence is 8 residues long. CDR3: CAPTPQYF. DNA for the CDR3: TGTGCCCCCACGCCCCAGTACTTC.

This chain joins TRBV4-3 and TRBJ1-5; D gene ambiguous. CDR1 and CDR2 (germline): LGHNA, YSLEER. CDR3 length: 15 amino acids. Trimming cost V 2 bases and J 2 bases, with 10 bases left between them. CDR3 nucleotides: TGCGCCAGCAGCCAAAGCCCAGGCCGCAATCAGCCCCAGCATTTT. It codes for CASSQSPGRNQPQHF.

The genes are TRBV7-9 and TRBJ1-2, with D maybe TRBD1 (6 bases). Germline V gives CDR1 SEHNR, CDR2 FQNEAQ (reference sequence). V lost 4 bases to trimming and J lost 5 bases, with 20 bases between them. There are 16 residues in the CDR3. The CDR3 sequence is CASSSYKDSGAYGYTF. Written as DNA, the CDR3 is TGTGCCAGCAGCTCATATAAGGACAGCGGGGCATATGGCTACACCTTC.

V usage is TRBV4-2 and J usage is TRBJ2-5, with a tentative D call TRBD2 (6 bases). The CDR3 is 17 amino acids. V shed 1 base and J shed 4 bases, with 19 bases lying between them. Germline CDR1 and CDR2: LGHNA and YNFKEQ. In DNA, the CDR3 is TGTGCCAGCAGCCAAGCTGCCATGCGGGGAAAAGGAGAGACCCAGTACTTC. This translates into CASSQAAMRGKGETQYF.

The chain is built from TRBV7-7 and TRBJ2-3; no reliable D call. This CDR3 contains 14 residues. Looked up from germline, CDR1 is SSHAT and CDR2 is FNYEAQ (reference sequence). The germline V and J ends were trimmed by 1 base and 7 bases, with 12 bases remaining between them. The CDR3 is CASSLGTSDYTQYF. In nucleotides, the CDR3 is TGTGCCAGCAGCTTAGGAACCTCCGACTATACGCAGTATTTT.

The CDR3 reads CASSQTGGETDTQYF. For the CDR3, the DNA is TGTGCCAGCTCACAGACAGGGGGCGAGACAGATACGCAGTATTTT. This chain links TRBV18 with TRBJ2-3, with 10 bases identical to TRBD1. The length of the CDR3 is 15 residues. Looked up from germline, CDR1 is KGHSH and CDR2 is LQKENI. V was pared by 4 bases and J by 3 bases, with 4 bases of the junction left unmatched.

J is TRBJ1-5 and V is TRBV28; 8 positions agree with TRBD1. With V trimmed by 8 bases and J by 4 bases, 10 bases remained unmatched. Germline lookup yields CDR1 MDHEN and CDR2 SYDVKM. The CDR3 runs 15 residues. The chain's CDR3 is CASADMGTGNQPQHF. CDR3 DNA sequence: TGTGCCAGCGCGGACATGGGGACAGGTAATCAGCCCCAGCATTTT. Full variable domain (missing parts from reference TRBV28 and TRBJ1-5): DVKVTQSSRYLVKRTGEKVFLECVQDMDHENMFWYRQDPGLGLRLIYFSYDVKMKEKGDIPEGYSVSREKKERFSLILESASTNQTSMYLCASADMGTGNQPQHFGDGTRLSIL.

J is TRBJ2-4 and V is TRBV2; 12 bases agree with TRBD2. Per germline, CDR1 SNHLY and CDR2 FYNNEI. The CDR3 is made up of 15 amino acids. Trimming removed 4 bases from V and 8 bases from J; junction bases left unmatched: 6. The CDR3 reads CASSVRTSGKHIQYF. For the CDR3, the DNA is TGTGCCAGCAGTGTCCGGACTAGCGGGAAACACATTCAGTACTTC.